This paragraph reports one T cell receptor (beta chain). Its target is not known. The data were taken from a study of T cell responses to AZD1222 COVID-19 vaccine. Data came from immunoSEQ multiplex PCR; TCRdb stores just in-frame clones and leaves some out. Of under 140,000 clones in the sample, approximately 94% were seen once. The CDR3 sequence is 18 residues long. V trimming: 1 base; J trimming: 0 bases; junction bases outside the gene matches: 10. Germline CDR1 is SGHKS and CDR2 is YYEKEE (reference sequence). Study-wide points: Receipt of two AZD1222 doses was followed by a rise in Spike-specific TCR breadth and depth. Of the AZD1222 recipients, only 5 or 6 were seropositive at baseline. In all cases, repertoires were sampled only after the peak T cell response.

V gene TRBV5-5 combines with J gene TRBJ1-5; 7 bases map to TRBD1. The sequence was collected from an adult who received the AZD1222 COVID-19 vaccine. The starting material was peripheral blood, obtained 28 days after the second AZD1222 dose. CDR3 nucleotides: TGTGCCAGCAGCTTGTCGTTTAGCCAGGGGGATAGCAATCAGCCCCAGCATTTT. It is translated as CASSLSFSQGDSNQPQHF.